Sequencing of this TCR beta chain was carried out in a study of CD8 T cells in ankylosing spondylitis. Study findings and constraints: Existing reports had already noted some motif variants in reactive arthritis synovial fluid and blood. Ankylosing spondylitis blood seemed to carry a telltale TCR beta motif made of fewer than 10 highly homologous variants. There was reportedly significant enrichment of clones that were disease-linked in matched ankylosing spondylitis synovial fluid.

In TCRdb, the 5' RACE reads were re-called with MiXCR into one record per CDR3 protein. The sample contains 250,000 or so distinct CDR3 sequences, 20% to 30% of which appear only once. This clonotype was detected a few times. Its target is unknown. This CDR3 is 14 amino acids long. Germline V gene sequence: CDR1 SQVTM, CDR2 ANQGSEA. J gave up 0 bases and V 6 bases, and 8 bases lay outside the gene matches. This TCR derives from a male donor with ankylosing spondylitis or in good health (not recorded which). The chain couples TRBV29-1 to TRBJ2-7; 7 bases line up with TRBD1. The sequenced material came from blood, either unsorted or a sorted T cell fraction (not recorded which). CDR3 sequence reads: CSVLTGSNSYEQYF. CDR3 sequence (DNA): TGCAGCGTCCTGACAGGGTCCAACTCCTACGAGCAGTACTTC.